The 26 T cell receptor beta chains below come from one sample, sequenced in a study of blood T cell repertoires in COVID-19 (dated by TCRdb to the early 2020s). Library preparation was by the immunoSEQ multiplex PCR assay. TCRdb obtained this table from immuneACCESS and retained in-frame rearrangements with V and J assigned. These tables miss some clones; where compared with another copy, unresolved V genes account for less than half of the shortfall, and the remainder is unexplained. For this sample there are 100,000 or so clones; 92% appear just once. 1.5% to 2% of the sample is held by the ten biggest clonotypes. Sequenced material: peripheral blood. The origin of the receptors is a woman aged 45-59 years with COVID-19, enrolled during active disease.

The V call is TRBV6-2 or TRBV6-3, the J call TRBJ1-6; TRBD1 is a possible D gene (5 bases). The V end was cut by 2 bases, the J end by 7 bases, with 15 bases between. Germline CDR1 reads MNHEY; CDR2 reads SVGEGT. The length of the CDR3 is 16 residues. The CDR3 reads CASSYTQGFSNSPLHF. Here the CDR3 DNA reads TGTGCCAGCAGTTACACTCAGGGATTTTCAAATTCACCCCTCCACTTT.

This clone was observed a few times. The V and J genes are TRBV30 and TRBJ1-5; perhaps TRBD1 as D (5 bases). The CDR3 loop spans 13 amino acids. Germline CDR1 is GTSNPN and CDR2 is SVGIG (reference sequence). Trimming took 4 bases from V and 7 from J, leaving 14 bases between them. The CDR3 DNA sequence: TGTGCCTGGAACAAAGGGGATAGCCAGCCCCAGCATTTT. Protein: CAWNKGDSQPQHF.

The chain carries TRBV5-1 and TRBJ1-2; maybe TRBD1 (5 bases). The CDR3 extends over 14 amino acids. Germline values: CDR1 SGHRS, CDR2 YFSETQ. V was shortened by 2 bases and J by 0 bases, with 8 bases between the two germline ends. The CDR3 bases are TGCGCCAGCAGCTTAAGGACACCTAACTATGGCTACACCTTC. It is translated as CASSLRTPNYGYTF. The variable domain in full, completed from reference TRBV5-1 and TRBJ1-2, reads KAGVTQTPRYLIKTRGQQVTLSCSPISGHRSVSWYQQTPGQGLQFLFEYFSETQRNKGNFPGRFSGRQFSNSRSEMNVSTLELGDSALYLCASSLRTPNYGYTFGSGTRLTVV.

Details on this clone: An end of the junction does not agree with germline; a read error may underlie this. The chain has TRBV7-2 and TRBJ1-3; D gene ambiguous. Germline V gives CDR1 SGHTA, CDR2 FQGNSA. This CDR3 region has 14 residues. The CDR3 region is CASNIGNSRNTIYF. The CDR3 DNA reads as TGTGCCAGCAACATCGGGAACTCTAGAAACACCATATATTTT. Supplemented by reference TRBV7-2 and TRBJ1-3, the full variable domain reads GAGVSQSPSNKVTEKGKDVELRCDPISGHTALYWYRQSLGQGLEFLIYFQGNSAPDKSGLPSDRFSAERTGGSVSTLTIQRTQQEDSAVYLCASNIGNSRNTIYFGEGSWLTVV.

This clone was seen once. CDR3 residues: CASSLERPLETQYF. For the CDR3, the DNA is TGTGCCAGCAGCTTAGAGCGGCCCCTAGAGACCCAGTACTTC. The V call is TRBV11-3, the J call TRBJ2-5, with D uncertain. The V end was cut by 0 bases, the J end by 4 bases, with 9 bases between. Looked up from germline, CDR1 is SGHNT and CDR2 is YENEEA. The length of the CDR3 is 14 residues.

This clone was seen more than once but under ten times. The chain couples TRBV3-1 (or the pseudogene TRBV3-2) to TRBJ1-3; D not certain. Germline V lookup: CDR1 LGHDT, CDR2 YNNKEL (reference sequence). The CDR3 has 13 residues. The V end lost 11 bases, the J end lost 0 bases, and 11 bases lay between the germline ends. CDR3 region: CASGELSGNTIYF. CDR3 nucleotides: TGTGCCTCCGGGGAGCTCTCTGGAAACACCATATATTTT.

The V gene is TRBV15, the J gene TRBJ1-1; D is undetermined. Germline loops: CDR1 LNHNV, CDR2 YYDKDF (reference sequence). This CDR3 comprises 16 residues. The V and J ends lost 3 bases and 1 base respectively, with 15 bases between them. CDR3 loop: CATSRGPPNGNTEAFF. The CDR3 DNA follows: TGTGCCACCAGCAGGGGCCCCCCAAATGGGAACACTGAAGCTTTCTTT.

V is TRBV6-5 and J is TRBJ1-5; 7 nucleotides align to TRBD1. V dropped 8 bases and J dropped 0; count of bases not matched to a gene: 7. Germline CDR1 and CDR2: MNHEY and SVGAGI. CDR3 length: 15 amino acids. CDR3 loop: CASSRDRYSNQPQHF. The CDR3 DNA follows: TGTGCCAGCTCCCGGGACAGATATAGCAATCAGCCCCAGCATTTT.

This clone was observed a few times. This chain links TRBV27 with TRBJ2-1, with a weak D call TRBD1 (5 bases). Trimming shortened V by 4 bases and J by 6 bases, and 19 bases separated the two germline ends. This CDR3 has 16 amino acids. Germline CDR1 reads MNHEY; CDR2 reads SMNVEV (reference sequence). CDR3 in DNA: TGTGCCAGCAGTTCTCTCCAGGGCGGAGTCTCCAATGAGCAGTTCTTC. Its protein product is CASSSLQGGVSNEQFF.

The J gene is TRBJ1-2, the V gene TRBV29-1, with 7 nucleotides matching TRBD1. V lost 7 bases to trimming and J lost 0 bases; unmatched junction nucleotides: 5. The CDR3 runs 13 residues. Germline V lookup: CDR1 SQVTM, CDR2 ANQGSEA. CDR3 in amino acids: CSARDSSNYGYTF. In nucleotides, the CDR3 is TGCAGCGCCAGGGACAGTTCTAACTATGGCTACACCTTC.

The chain combines TRBV11-2 with TRBJ2-1, with 9 bases identical to TRBD1. The V gene end was trimmed by 4 bases and the J gene end by 7 bases; junction bases not matched to a gene: 17. Germline values: CDR1 SGHAT, CDR2 FQNNGV. CDR3 length: 18 residues. The CDR3 DNA reads as TGTGCCAGCAGCTACCTTAATACTCCCGGGACAGGGAGAAATGAGCAGTTCTTC. This translates into CASSYLNTPGTGRNEQFF.

The CDR3 DNA is TGTGCCAGCAGCTTAGATCGGCAGCGGGGCAGTGAGCAGTTCTTC. Its protein is CASSLDRQRGSEQFF. The chain is built from TRBV11-2 and TRBJ2-1; TRBD2 agrees at 7 bases. The CDR3 runs 15 residues. Germline V gene lookup returns CDR1 SGHAT and CDR2 FQNNGV. V trimming: 0 bases; J trimming: 9 bases; junction bases outside the gene matches: 8.

This chain uses TRBV24-1 with TRBJ2-3, with TRBD1 matching 11 bases. The CDR3 covers 17 residues. V was clipped by 2 bases and J by 4 bases; unmatched bases: 7. Per the germline V gene, CDR1 is KGHDR and CDR2 is SFDVKD. CDR3 amino acids: CATSDSWTGGESDTQYF. In DNA form, the CDR3 reads TGTGCCACCAGTGATTCCTGGACAGGGGGCGAATCAGATACGCAGTATTTT.

The chain employs TRBV11-3 and TRBJ1-4; no firm D call. The CDR3 is 15 amino acids. Germline V lookup: CDR1 SGHNT, CDR2 YENEEA. V lost 5 bases to trimming and J lost 8 bases, with 18 bases between them. The CDR3 loop is CASSPMGGSGEKLFF. The CDR3 DNA is TGTGCCAGCAGCCCTATGGGAGGATCCGGGGAAAAACTGTTTTTT.

The V call is TRBV28, the J call TRBJ1-5; D call uncertain. V was pared by 0 bases and J by 1 base, with 4 bases between. Germline CDR1 reads MDHEN; CDR2 reads SYDVKM. CDR3 length: 14 amino acids. The CDR3 DNA is TGTGCCAGCAGTTTATGGCAGAGCAATCAGCCCCAGCATTTT. It yields the protein CASSLWQSNQPQHF.

The chain links TRBV9 to TRBJ2-7, with a weak D call TRBD2 (5 bases). Trimming stripped 4 bases from V and 2 bases from J, with 16 bases between. The CDR3 contains 15 residues. Germline CDR1 reads SGDLS; CDR2 reads YYNGEE. CDR3 coding DNA: TGTGCCAGCAGCCCCCAACGGGGAGTTCCCTACGAGCAGTACTTC. This translates into CASSPQRGVPYEQYF.

The chain carries TRBV9 and TRBJ1-6; 7 positions agree with TRBD1. The CDR3 spans 16 residues. J lost 8 bases, V lost 1 base, and 9 bases had no gene match. The germline gives CDR1 SGDLS, CDR2 YYNGEE. CDR3 loop: CASSVNPHRGDSPLHF. For the CDR3, the DNA is TGTGCCAGCAGCGTAAACCCCCACAGGGGAGATTCACCCCTCCACTTT.

V is TRBV24-1 and J is TRBJ2-3; possibly TRBD1 for D (6 bases). The germline CDR1 and CDR2 sequences are KGHDR and SFDVKD. Trimming cost V 3 bases and J 1 base, with 13 bases left between them. This CDR3 has 16 residues. For the CDR3, the DNA is TGTGCCACCAGTGATATAGGGGGTCTTCGCACAGATACGCAGTATTTT. This sequence encodes CATSDIGGLRTDTQYF.

The rearrangement uses TRBV19 and TRBJ2-1; D perhaps matches TRBD1 (5 bases). The CDR3 has 13 amino acids. Germline V gene lookup returns CDR1 LNHDA and CDR2 SQIVND (reference sequence). The V gene lost 7 bases and the J gene lost 9 bases, with 16 bases spanning the gap. CDR3 residues: CASTGNHRGEQFF. For the CDR3, the DNA is TGTGCCAGTACAGGGAATCATCGCGGTGAGCAGTTCTTC.

J is TRBJ2-3 and V is TRBV5-1, with a tentative D call TRBD1 (5 bases). Germline V gene lookup returns CDR1 SGHRS and CDR2 YFSETQ. V lost 1 base, J lost 9 bases, and 15 bases lay in between. The CDR3 is 14 amino acids. CDR3 coding DNA: TGCGCCAGCAGCTTGAGGGTAGGATGGGGCACGCAGTATTTT. It is translated as CASSLRVGWGTQYF. Complete variable domain (other parts from reference TRBV5-1 and TRBJ2-3): KAGVTQTPRYLIKTRGQQVTLSCSPISGHRSVSWYQQTPGQGLQFLFEYFSETQRNKGNFPGRFSGRQFSNSRSEMNVSTLELGDSALYLCASSLRVGWGTQYFGPGTRLTVL.

The J gene is TRBJ1-5, the V gene TRBV19; D gene ambiguous. The CDR3 loop spans 12 amino acids. Germline V gene lookup returns CDR1 LNHDA and CDR2 SQIVND (reference sequence). Trimming removed 2 bases at V and 15 bases at J, with 14 bases between. DNA of the CDR3: TGTGCCAGTAGTATAAGGGAGGGCAGACTGCATTTT. It encodes CASSIREGRLHF.

V and J are TRBV19 and TRBJ2-2, with 9 nucleotides matching TRBD1. Losses at the gene ends were 5 bases for V and 8 bases for J; bases not matched to a gene: 9. The length of the CDR3 is 15 residues. The germline V gene has CDR1 LNHDA and CDR2 SQIVND (reference sequence). CDR3 loop: CASSLRDRVSGELFF. CDR3 in DNA: TGTGCCAGTAGTTTAAGGGACAGGGTCTCGGGGGAGCTGTTTTTT.

This clone was seen only once. The chain links TRBV7-9 to TRBJ1-2, with 10 bases aligning to TRBD1. The V segment lost 5 bases and the J segment 4 bases; nucleotides outside the gene matches: 10. Germline lookup yields CDR1 SEHNR and CDR2 FQNEAQ (reference sequence). This CDR3 is built from 16 residues. The CDR3 spells CASSPDGTGVTYGYTF. The CDR3 DNA reads TGTGCCAGCAGCCCCGATGGGACAGGGGTTACCTATGGCTACACCTTC.

CDR3 sequence (DNA): TGTGCCAGCAGCTTGGTGGGGGGGATCTATGGCTACACCTTC. Its protein product is CASSLVGGIYGYTF. The chain is built from TRBV5-4 and TRBJ1-2, with D possibly being TRBD1 (5 bases). The V and J ends lost 0 bases and 4 bases respectively, with 10 bases between them. The CDR3 runs 14 residues. From germline, CDR1 is SGHNT and CDR2 YYREEE (reference sequence).

This clone was seen just once. As DNA, the CDR3 is TGTGCCAGTAGCGGCGACAGATTGAACTATGGCTACACCTTC. Protein: CASSGDRLNYGYTF. V gene TRBV19 combines with J gene TRBJ1-2, with D maybe TRBD1 (5 bases). V was cut by 6 bases and J by 2 bases, with 13 bases left in between. Germline lookup yields CDR1 LNHDA and CDR2 SQIVND (reference sequence). The CDR3 is 14 amino acids.

This clone appeared a single time. V and J are TRBV4-2 and TRBJ2-2; 7 bases fit TRBD1. Trimming cost V 6 bases and J 1 base; bases outside gene matches: 5. Germline loops: CDR1 LGHNA, CDR2 YNFKEQ. The CDR3 totals 15 residues. CDR3 region: CASSKGALNTGELFF. In DNA, the CDR3 is TGTGCCAGCAGTAAGGGGGCCCTGAACACCGGGGAGCTGTTTTTT.